This T cell receptor (beta chain) was retrieved from a study of long-term antiretroviral therapy in people with HIV. Run at survey level, the immunoSEQ assay was version v3.0. TCRdb's copy holds only in-frame clones and misses some; the assay was immunoSEQ multiplex PCR. The table includes approximately 29,000 clones, around 87% detected once. The sequence derives from a woman in her late teens or twenties with HIV. The source was unsorted PBMCs, collected 0.5 years after starting antiretroviral therapy.

DNA of the CDR3: TGTGCCAGACAGATAGCGGAGTTGCAAGAGACCCAGTACTTC. Translation gives CARQIAELQETQYF. V and J are TRBV2 and TRBJ2-5, with D perhaps matching TRBD2 (6 bases). The germline V and J ends were trimmed by 9 bases and 2 bases, with 16 bases remaining between them. The germline gives CDR1 SNHLY, CDR2 FYNNEI. This CDR3 comprises 14 residues.